The 23 T cell receptor beta chains presented below share a single source sample, sequenced in a study of shared clonotypes between healthy human individuals. Sequencing was performed with immunoSEQ multiplex PCR; in TCRdb, only in-frame clones are kept and a portion is missing. This table holds about 2 million clones, 95% found once. The sequenced sample consisted of naive CD4+ T cells sorted from blood. Subset indicated: CD45RA+ positively selected. The receptor set was obtained from a man aged 18 to 35 in good health.

The chain carries TRBV7-2 and TRBJ2-7; TRBD2 aligns across 8 bases. Germline CDR1 and CDR2: SGHTA and FQGNSA. Trimming took 1 base from V and 2 from J; bases not matched to a gene: 10. This CDR3 contains 17 residues. The CDR3 here is CASSLEAATAGAYEQYF. The CDR3 DNA reads as TGTGCCAGCAGCTTAGAGGCAGCTACAGCGGGAGCCTACGAGCAGTACTTC.

The CDR3 nucleotides read TGTGCCAGCAGCTTGGGGGGCAAGCTGAACACTGAAGCTTTCTTT. Its translation is CASSLGGKLNTEAFF. The V call is TRBV5-6, the J call TRBJ1-1; D possibly corresponds to TRBD1 (5 bases). The CDR3 loop spans 15 amino acids. The V gene lost 0 bases and the J gene lost 0 bases, with 9 bases spanning the gap. Germline V gene data show CDR1 as SGHDT and CDR2 as YYEEEE.

The chain links TRBV4-1 to TRBJ2-2; D not certain. Germline CDR1 MGHRA, CDR2 YSYEKL. Trimming stripped 1 base from V and 2 bases from J, with 11 bases between. CDR3 size: 16 residues. The CDR3 spells CASSQGKGINTGELFF. CDR3 nucleotides: TGCGCCAGCAGCCAAGGAAAAGGGATAAACACCGGGGAGCTGTTTTTT.

This clone showed up just once. The rearrangement uses TRBV6-5 and TRBJ2-3, with TRBD2 matching 7 bases. V lost 2 bases and J lost 2; bases outside the gene matches: 7. Germline V gene data show CDR1 as MNHEY and CDR2 as SVGAGI. The CDR3 loop spans 16 amino acids. The CDR3 sequence: CASSYQAGWATDTQYF. The CDR3 bases are TGTGCCAGCAGTTACCAAGCGGGGTGGGCCACAGATACGCAGTATTTT.

V is TRBV2 and J is TRBJ1-5, with D uncertain. The length of the CDR3 is 13 residues. Germline-derived CDR1 and CDR2 are SNHLY and FYNNEI. This chain's CDR3 is CASVRDSNQPQHF. Here the CDR3 DNA reads TGTGCTTCGGTCCGCGATAGCAATCAGCCCCAGCATTTT.

J is TRBJ2-7 and V is TRBV30; the D gene is possibly TRBD2 (6 bases). V dropped 4 bases and J dropped 6 bases, with 19 bases sitting between them. CDR1 is GTSNPN, CDR2 SVGIG, per germline (reference sequence). This CDR3 is built from 14 residues. The CDR3: CAWNGGLAGFEQYF. As DNA, the CDR3 is TGTGCCTGGAATGGAGGTCTGGCGGGATTCGAGCAGTACTTC.

A single count supports this clone. The J gene is TRBJ1-3, the V gene TRBV18, with 8 bases matching TRBD1. CDR3 length: 14 residues. The trim removed 2 bases at V and 6 bases at J, leaving 3 bases unmatched. Per germline, CDR1 KGHSH and CDR2 LQKENI. As DNA, the CDR3 is TGTGCCAGCTCACCAGACAGGGGACTAAACACCATATATTTT. Translating gives CASSPDRGLNTIYF.

To note about this clone: The same CDR3 is also encoded by other DNA sequences in this sample. The gene calls are TRBV18 and TRBJ1-2; D remains unclear. V shed 0 bases and J shed 2 bases, with 4 bases lying between them. The CDR3 sequence is 13 residues long. Germline V lookup: CDR1 KGHSH, CDR2 LQKENI. Here the CDR3 reads CASSPPENYGYTF. The CDR3 nucleotides read TGTGCCAGCTCACCACCAGAAAACTATGGCTACACCTTC.

This chain links TRBV7-9 with TRBJ2-7; D call uncertain. This CDR3 contains 14 residues. CDR1 and CDR2 from the germline V gene are SEHNR and FQNEAQ (reference sequence). Trimming shortened V by 3 bases and J by 2 bases, and 11 bases separated the two germline ends. CDR3 in amino acids: CASSFGWETYEQYF. In DNA, the CDR3 is TGTGCCAGCAGCTTTGGGTGGGAAACCTACGAGCAGTACTTC. Drawing the rest from reference TRBV7-9 and TRBJ2-7, the complete variable domain is DTGVSQNPRHKITKRGQNVTFRCDPISEHNRLYWYRQTLGQGPEFLTYFQNEAQLEKSRLLSDRFSAERPKGSFSTLEIQRTEQGDSAMYLCASSFGWETYEQYFGPGTRLTVT.

Turning to this clone: One junction end disagrees with the germline gene, perhaps due to a read error. The chain links TRBV29-1 to TRBJ1-5; no definite D call. This CDR3 comprises 13 residues. From germline, CDR1 is SQVTM and CDR2 ANQGSEA. The CDR3 sequence: CSVKDASNQPQHF. DNA of the CDR3: TGCAGCGTTAAAGATGCCAGCAATCAGCCCCAGCATTTT. Drawing the rest from reference TRBV29-1 and TRBJ1-5, the complete variable domain is SAVISQKPSRDICQRGTSLTIQCQVDSQVTMMFWYRQQPGQSLTLIATANQGSEATYESGFVIDKFPISRPNLTFSTLTVSNMSPEDSSIYLCSVKDASNQPQHFGDGTRLSIL.

The rearrangement uses TRBV5-4 and TRBJ2-4; no reliable D call. Trimming left V 0 bases short and J 3 bases short, with 16 bases between. The CDR3 runs 17 residues. Germline-derived CDR1 and CDR2 are SGHNT and YYREEE (reference sequence). The DNA of the CDR3 is TGTGCCAGCAGCTTGGAGTCGTTAGGGCGCGGCAAAAACATTCAGTACTTC. This sequence encodes CASSLESLGRGKNIQYF.

The V and J genes are TRBV6-4 and TRBJ1-2, with D uncertain. This CDR3 is built from 15 residues. In germline, CDR1 is MRHNA, CDR2 SNTAGT. The V and J ends lost 2 bases and 2 bases respectively, with 12 bases between them. The CDR3 nucleotides read TGTGCCAGCAGTGACCACGGGGTTTCAAACTATGGCTACACCTTC. Translated: CASSDHGVSNYGYTF.

The gene calls are TRBV27 and TRBJ2-2; D may correspond to TRBD1 or TRBD2 (6 bases each). The length of the CDR3 is 16 residues. The ends were cut back, 6 bases at V and 2 bases at J, with 16 bases in the middle. Germline CDR1 MNHEY, CDR2 SMNVEV (reference sequence). The DNA for the CDR3 is TGTGCCAGCAGGGGGAGTCGGGGGCGTAACACCGGGGAGCTGTTTTTT. It specifies CASRGSRGRNTGELFF.

Notes on this clone: This CDR3 is also generated by other DNA sequences in the sample. CDR3 in amino acids: CASSSGFSYEQYF. The CDR3 DNA is TGTGCCAGCAGTTCCGGGTTCAGTTACGAGCAGTACTTC. The chain combines TRBV28 with TRBJ2-7, with D hard to call. Germline lookup yields CDR1 MDHEN and CDR2 SYDVKM. This CDR3 is built from 13 residues. Trimming cost V 4 bases and J 4 bases, with 11 bases left between them.

The chain joins TRBV30 to TRBJ2-5; D unresolved. The CDR3 sequence is 15 residues long. Germline V gene lookup returns CDR1 GTSNPN and CDR2 SVGIG (reference sequence). The ends were cut back, 2 bases at V and 2 bases at J, with 15 bases in the middle. CDR3 sequence: CAWSLPSGKQETQYF. In nucleotides, the CDR3 is TGTGCCTGGAGTCTCCCGAGTGGCAAGCAAGAGACCCAGTACTTC.

In its sample, this clone was seen once. The identical CDR3 is also encoded by other nucleotide sequences in the sample. The chain joins TRBV6-5 to TRBJ1-2; TRBD1 might be the D (6 bases). Trimming took off 0 bases at V and 7 bases at J, with 9 bases between the two ends. Germline CDR1 is MNHEY and CDR2 is SVGAGI. The CDR3 is made up of 13 amino acids. The CDR3 loop reads CASSYSGGIGYTF. The CDR3, as DNA: TGTGCCAGCAGTTACTCCGGGGGCATTGGCTACACCTTC.

The chain has TRBV7-9 and TRBJ1-6, with a weak D call TRBD1 (5 bases). The CDR3 covers 13 residues. V was cut by 4 bases and J by 13 bases, with 14 bases left in between. Germline V gene data show CDR1 as SEHNR and CDR2 as FQNEAQ (reference sequence). CDR3 sequence: CASSSSGGGPLHF. The CDR3 nucleotides read TGTGCCAGCAGCTCAAGCGGGGGAGGTCCCCTCCACTTT. The entire variable domain, with the rest obtained from reference TRBV7-9 and TRBJ1-6, is as follows: DTGVSQNPRHKITKRGQNVTFRCDPISEHNRLYWYRQTLGQGPEFLTYFQNEAQLEKSRLLSDRFSAERPKGSFSTLEIQRTEQGDSAMYLCASSSSGGGPLHFGNGTRLTVT.

The rearrangement uses TRBV7-2 and TRBJ2-7; no definite D call. The length of the CDR3 is 13 residues. The ends were cut back, 9 bases at V and 0 bases at J, with 12 bases in the middle. The germline V gene has CDR1 SGHTA and CDR2 FQGNSA. The CDR3: CASGWVSSYEQYF. CDR3 DNA sequence: TGTGCCAGTGGGTGGGTGAGCTCCTACGAGCAGTACTTC.

J is TRBJ1-6 and V is TRBV7-2, with unresolved D. The germline V gene has CDR1 SGHTA and CDR2 FQGNSA. This CDR3 comprises 14 residues. The ends were cut back, 2 bases at V and 0 bases at J, with 2 bases in the middle. CDR3 nucleotide sequence: TGTGCCAGCAGCTTAATCTCCTATAATTCACCCCTCCACTTT. Translated: CASSLISYNSPLHF.

The chain couples TRBV28 to TRBJ2-7; D is unresolved. The CDR3 runs 14 residues. Germline CDR1 and CDR2: MDHEN and SYDVKM. V was cut by 5 bases and J by 3 bases, with 14 bases left in between. The CDR3 sequence: CASSRAGPLYEQYF. The CDR3 DNA reads as TGTGCCAGCAGTAGGGCCGGGCCCCTCTACGAGCAGTACTTC. Full variable domain (outside the CDR3, taken from reference TRBV28 and TRBJ2-7): DVKVTQSSRYLVKRTGEKVFLECVQDMDHENMFWYRQDPGLGLRLIYFSYDVKMKEKGDIPEGYSVSREKKERFSLILESASTNQTSMYLCASSRAGPLYEQYFGPGTRLTVT.

The chain employs TRBV19 and TRBJ2-7, with D possibly being TRBD1 or TRBD2 (5 bases each). V was pared by 9 bases and J by 6 bases, with 21 bases between. CDR3 size: 14 residues. From germline, CDR1 is LNHDA and CDR2 SQIVND (reference sequence). CDR3 sequence reads: CASADRDLRREQYF. The CDR3 DNA reads as TGTGCCAGCGCAGACCGGGACCTTCGTCGCGAGCAGTACTTC.

The chain is built from TRBV7-2 and TRBJ2-7, with 12 nucleotides matching TRBD2. Germline CDR1 and CDR2: SGHTA and FQGNSA. After removal of 1 base from V and 7 bases from J, the junction contained 14 bases not matched to a gene. This CDR3 is built from 18 residues. The chain's CDR3 is CASSLDVTSGSDLGEQYF. The CDR3 DNA sequence: TGTGCCAGCAGCTTAGACGTGACTAGCGGGAGCGACTTGGGAGAGCAGTACTTC. Full variable domain (outside the CDR3, taken from reference TRBV7-2 and TRBJ2-7): GAGVSQSPSNKVTEKGKDVELRCDPISGHTALYWYRQSLGQGLEFLIYFQGNSAPDKSGLPSDRFSAERTGGSVSTLTIQRTQQEDSAVYLCASSLDVTSGSDLGEQYFGPGTRLTVT.

The chain links TRBV5-1 to TRBJ2-3, with 9 bases fitting TRBD1. Germline values: CDR1 SGHRS, CDR2 YFSETQ. This CDR3 spans 16 amino acids. The junction had 9 bases not matched to a gene; V was cut back by 5 bases and J by 2 bases. For the CDR3, the DNA is TGCGCCAGCAGTCTCGGGCGGGACAGGGCCACAGATACGCAGTATTTT. Translated: CASSLGRDRATDTQYF.